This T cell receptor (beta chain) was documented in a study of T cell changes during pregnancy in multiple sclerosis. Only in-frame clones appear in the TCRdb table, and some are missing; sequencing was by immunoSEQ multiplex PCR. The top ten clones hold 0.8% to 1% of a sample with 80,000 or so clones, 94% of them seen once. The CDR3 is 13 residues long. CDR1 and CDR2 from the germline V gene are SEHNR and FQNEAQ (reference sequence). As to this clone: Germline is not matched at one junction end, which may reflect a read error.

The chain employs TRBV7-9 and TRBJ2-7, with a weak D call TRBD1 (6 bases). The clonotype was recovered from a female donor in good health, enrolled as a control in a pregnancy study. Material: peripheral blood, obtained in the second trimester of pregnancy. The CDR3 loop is CASSLELQGHPLF. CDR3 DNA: TGTGCCAGCAGCTTAGAACTACAGGGCCATCCCCTCTTC. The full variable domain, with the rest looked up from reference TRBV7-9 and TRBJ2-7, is DTGVSQNPRHKITKRGQNVTFRCDPISEHNRLYWYRQTLGQGPEFLTYFQNEAQLEKSRLLSDRFSAERPKGSFSTLEIQRTEQGDSAMYLCASSLELQGHPLFGPGTRLTVT.